What follows is one T cell receptor (beta chain) and its context. What it recognizes is unknown. This sample is drawn from a study of T cell responses to AZD1222 COVID-19 vaccine. Study-wide points: Spike-specific TCR breadth and depth rose after two AZD1222 doses.

The CDR3 length is 14 residues. Unmatched junction bases numbered 8, after V lost 7 bases and J lost 6 bases. Germline CDR1 is SGHRS and CDR2 is YFSETQ. The repertoire was sequenced with immunoSEQ multiplex PCR; TCRdb's copy has only in-frame clones and lacks some. The table lists 150,000 to 200,000 clones, 85% to 95% of them singletons, with about 9.2% in the top ten. The input for sequencing was peripheral blood, taken on day 0 of AZD1222 vaccination. This TCR was recovered from an adult in good health. This rearrangement joins TRBV5-1 to TRBJ2-2; TRBD2 aligns across 8 bases. The CDR3 bases are TGCGCCAGCGGCAGCGGGAGTACCGCCGGGGAGCTGTTTTTT. Translating it yields CASGSGSTAGELFF.